Shown below are 14 T cell receptor beta chains from a single sample sequenced in a study of CD8 T cells in Susac syndrome. Random hexamers were used to reverse transcribe an amount of about 0.45 to 1 ug RNA. TCRdb passed the immunoSEQ multiplex PCR reads through MiXCR, listing each CDR3 protein once. The sample lists about 200,000 distinct CDR3 sequences; roughly 96% were seen once. The sample consisted of CD4+ T cells from PBMCs. The receptors were gathered from a human donor with multiple sclerosis.

The rearrangement links TRBV30 to TRBJ2-7; 10 bases fit TRBD1. There are 12 residues in the CDR3. Trimming at V came to 7 bases and at J to 3 bases, leaving 3 bases not matched to a gene. The germline V gene has CDR1 GTSNPN and CDR2 SVGIG (reference sequence). CDR3 amino acids: CASGQGNYEQYF. The CDR3 DNA follows: TGTGCCTCGGGACAGGGGAACTACGAGCAGTACTTC.

This rearrangement joins TRBV21-1 to TRBJ1-5; the D call TRBD1 from the table was never checked on the DNA. TRBV21-1 has pseudogene status. This CDR3 is built from 13 residues. CDR3 sequence: CASRNRARQPQHF. Here the CDR3 DNA reads TGTGCCAGCCGGAACAGGGCAAGGCAGCCCCAGCATTTT.

The chain combines TRBV29-1 with TRBJ2-7; no clear D. Germline loops: CDR1 SQVTM, CDR2 ANQGSEA. The CDR3 totals 11 residues. Trimming cost V 3 bases and J 5 bases, with 8 bases left between them. For the CDR3, the DNA is TGCAGCGTTGACACCCTACACGAGCAGTACTTC. This translates into CSVDTLHEQYF.

The rearrangement joins TRBV18 to TRBJ2-7; 10 bases are a match to TRBD2. This CDR3 contains 14 residues. The V segment lost 6 bases and the J segment 2 bases; nucleotides outside the gene matches: 4. Germline V gives CDR1 KGHSH, CDR2 LQKENI. CDR3 protein: CASSPLAGAYEQYF. DNA of the CDR3: TGTGCCAGCTCGCCCCTAGCGGGAGCCTACGAGCAGTACTTC.

The chain couples TRBV24-1 to TRBJ2-1; D tentatively fits TRBD1 or TRBD2 (5 bases each). This CDR3 is 15 amino acids long. CDR1 and CDR2 from the germline V gene are KGHDR and SFDVKD. The V gene lost 9 bases and the J gene lost 4 bases, with 18 bases spanning the gap. The CDR3 sequence is CATSGLGDQYNEQFF. The CDR3 DNA is TGTGCCACCTCCGGTTTGGGGGACCAATACAATGAGCAGTTCTTC.

This chain links TRBV30 with TRBJ2-5; D perhaps matches TRBD1 (6 bases). Germline loops: CDR1 GTSNPN, CDR2 SVGIG (reference sequence). The CDR3 contains 13 residues. V was cut by 1 base and J by 2 bases, with 8 bases left in between. CDR3 residues: CAWSGQAQETQYF. CDR3 nucleotides: TGTGCCTGGAGTGGACAGGCTCAAGAGACCCAGTACTTC. The variable domain in full, with the rest retrieved from reference TRBV30 and TRBJ2-5, is SQTIHQWPATLVQPVGSPLSLECTVEGTSNPNLYWYRQAAGRGLQLLFYSVGIGQISSEVPQNLSASRPQDRQFILSSKKLLLSDSGFYLCAWSGQAQETQYFGPGTRLLVL.

V gene TRBV10-1 combines with J gene TRBJ2-2; tentatively, D is TRBD2 (6 bases). With 8 bases removed from V and 5 bases from J, the gap between germline ends came to 9 bases. CDR1 WNHNN and CDR2 SYGVQD come from the germline V gene (reference sequence). The CDR3 spans 12 residues. CDR3 DNA sequence: TGCGCCAGCGCCGGGAGAACCGGGGAGCTGTTTTTT. Protein: CASAGRTGELFF.

This clonotype was counted a single time. The gene calls are TRBV5-6 and TRBJ2-5; D remains ambiguous. The V and J ends lost 1 base and 4 bases respectively, with 8 bases between them. CDR3 length: 13 residues. Per germline, CDR1 SGHDT and CDR2 YYEEEE. CDR3 loop: CASSLRAGETQYF. CDR3 sequence (DNA): TGTGCCAGCAGCTTGAGGGCAGGAGAGACCCAGTACTTC.

The chain has TRBV24-1 and TRBJ2-7; TRBD2 agrees at 12 bases. The ends lost 4 bases at V and 10 bases at J; junction bases unmatched: 4. Germline lookup yields CDR1 KGHDR and CDR2 SFDVKD. This CDR3 region has 13 residues. This chain's CDR3 is CATSEGLAGPQYF. The CDR3 nucleotides are TGTGCCACCAGTGAAGGACTAGCGGGACCCCAGTACTTC.

The chain combines TRBV6-6 with TRBJ1-1; possibly TRBD1 for D (6 bases). Germline V gives CDR1 MNHNY, CDR2 SVGAGI (reference sequence). The CDR3 has 14 amino acids. The V gene lost 7 bases and the J gene lost 4 bases, with 16 bases spanning the gap. CDR3 DNA sequence: TGTGCCAGCACTCAGACGGGCAGGGGCACTGAAGCTTTCTTT. Translation gives CASTQTGRGTEAFF.

CDR3 sequence reads: CASSQGGRGRWDYGYTF. DNA of the CDR3: TGCGCCAGCAGCCAAGGGGGTAGGGGGCGATGGGACTATGGCTACACCTTC. The chain links TRBV4-1 to TRBJ1-2; 7 bases fit TRBD1. Germline V gene sequence: CDR1 MGHRA, CDR2 YSYEKL. The V segment lost 1 base and the J segment 3 bases; nucleotides outside the gene matches: 11. The CDR3 is made up of 17 amino acids.

V gene TRBV12-3 or TRBV12-4 combines with J gene TRBJ1-4; D is unresolved. This CDR3 has 15 amino acids. The V and J ends lost 6 bases and 4 bases respectively, with 15 bases between them. DNA for the CDR3: TGTGCCAGCAGGCCTGGAGTTTGGGTTAATGAAAAACTGTTTTTT. Its translation: CASRPGVWVNEKLFF.

The chain uses TRBV5-6 and TRBJ2-5, with D tentatively TRBD1 or TRBD2 (5 bases each). V was cut by 1 base and J by 6 bases, with 13 bases left in between. In germline, CDR1 is SGHDT, CDR2 YYEEEE. The CDR3 totals 14 residues. The DNA for the CDR3 is TGTGCCAGCAGCTTGAGAGAGGGGCTGAAGACCCAGTACTTC. Translation gives CASSLREGLKTQYF.

The chain carries TRBV4-1 and TRBJ2-1; 10 bases map to TRBD1. J lost 3 bases, V lost 2 bases, and 4 bases had no gene match. CDR1 is MGHRA, CDR2 YSYEKL, per germline. The CDR3 covers 16 residues. CDR3 bases: TGCGCCAGCAGCCAACCCGGGACAGGGGACTACAATGAGCAGTTCTTC. It codes for CASSQPGTGDYNEQFF.